This TCR beta chain stems from a study of T cell changes during pregnancy in multiple sclerosis (dated by TCRdb to the late 2010s). About the study as a whole: In women with multiple sclerosis, the researchers looked at how the T cell repertoire shifted as pregnancy progressed.

At the junction V is shortened by 1 base and J by 5 bases; bases outside the gene matches: 4. The CDR3 covers 15 residues, taking in both the cysteine and the phenylalanine. This entry keeps only the CDR3 DNA: 45 bases, framed from base 1. Looking up the germline V gene yields CDR1 LGHNA and CDR2 YNFKEQ. About this clone itself: Its antigen remains undetermined. No clone much larger than this one lies a single base away; base qualities are absent.

Libraries were constructed by the immunoSEQ multiplex PCR assay. This is the immuneACCESS table as TCRdb keeps it, with only in-frame sequences that have V and J called. A part of the clones is gone; compared with another copy, unresolved V genes explain less than half, and the rest is unexplained. Present in this sample are 15,000 or so clones, roughly four fifths of which were seen just once. The leading ten clones occupy about 9.1% of the sample. This clonotype was sampled from a female donor in good health, enrolled as a control in a pregnancy study. Sample: CD8+ T cells from peripheral blood mononuclear cells, taken in the second trimester of pregnancy. The sequence joins TRBV4-2 to TRBJ1-1; 10 central bases correspond to TRBD1. The nucleotide sequence is TGTGCCAGCAGCCAAGCTCGGACAGGGGGAACTGAAGCTTTCTTT. It translates to CASSQARTGGTEAFF.